This passage covers 5 T cell receptor beta chains from one sample sequenced in a study of shared clonotypes between healthy human individuals. CD45RO-negative, CCR7-positively selected cells formed the naive CD8 fraction, excluding terminally differentiated effector memory CD45RA+ cells. TCRdb's table, derived via immunoSEQ multiplex PCR, lists solely in-frame clones and lacks some. Here the sample spans roughly 850,000 clones, approximately 96% being singletons. The source material was naive CD8+ T cells sorted from blood. These receptors came from a man aged 25-45 years in good health.

The V and J genes are TRBV28 and TRBJ1-2; D not resolved. Germline V gives CDR1 MDHEN, CDR2 SYDVKM. The CDR3 runs to 14 residues. Trimming shortened V by 5 bases and J by 1 base, and 11 bases separated the two germline ends. The CDR3 DNA follows: TGTGCCAGCAGTCCCAGTGAGGATAACTATGGCTACACCTTC. Translating gives CASSPSEDNYGYTF.

The V call is TRBV7-3, the J call TRBJ2-3, with 11 bases lining up with TRBD2. CDR3 length: 15 amino acids. CDR1 and CDR2 (germline): SGHTA, FQGTGA. The V and J ends lost 5 bases and 6 bases, in that order; junction bases with no gene match: 7. In DNA form, the CDR3 reads TGTGCCAGCAGCCAGACTAGCGGGAATTTGGATACGCAGTATTTT. It yields the protein CASSQTSGNLDTQYF.

The chain uses TRBV28 and TRBJ2-7; 7 nucleotides match TRBD2. Trimming removed 1 base from V and 3 bases from J; junction bases left unmatched: 6. The V gene's germline CDR1 is MDHEN and CDR2 SYDVKM. This CDR3 region has 15 residues. CDR3 loop: CASSLLRGGDYEQYF. In nucleotides, the CDR3 is TGTGCCAGCAGTTTATTGCGGGGAGGGGACTACGAGCAGTACTTC.

The chain couples TRBV7-9 to TRBJ2-5; 14 bases are a match to TRBD2. Germline V CDR1 and CDR2: SEHNR, FQNEAQ (reference sequence). V shed 5 bases and J 4 bases; nucleotides not matched to a gene: 6. This CDR3 is 16 amino acids long. The CDR3 sequence is CASSTKGLAGVETQYF. The CDR3 nucleotides are TGTGCCAGCAGCACGAAGGGACTAGCGGGAGTAGAGACCCAGTACTTC.

This chain uses TRBV14 with TRBJ2-1, with a tentative D call TRBD2 (6 bases). V lost 4 bases, J lost 2 bases, and 12 bases lay in between. The CDR3 has 15 amino acids. Germline assignment: CDR1 SGHDN and CDR2 FVKESK. CDR3 bases: TGTGCCAGCAGCCTTCTAGCGACTACCTACAATGAGCAGTTCTTC. This encodes CASSLLATTYNEQFF.